This T cell receptor (beta chain) was profiled in a study of cytomegalovirus exposure and HLA in healthy donors. Per the germline V gene, CDR1 is SGHTA and CDR2 is FQGNSA. The junction had 14 bases not matched to a gene; V was cut back by 5 bases and J by 0 bases. The CDR3 covers 18 residues. The assay was immunoSEQ multiplex PCR, and TCRdb's table has in-frame clones only and misses some. Altogether fewer than 200,000 clones are present, around nine tenths being singletons, with the ten largest covering 2% to 2.5%. The TCR was taken from a woman aged 18-29 years in good health and CMV-seronegative. The chain joins TRBV7-2 to TRBJ1-1; 8 bases map to TRBD1. Input material: PBMCs. Written as DNA, the CDR3 is TGTGCCAGCAGCCCCCGGGACAGGTTGGCTAGAGTGAACACTGAAGCTTTCTTT. Translating gives CASSPRDRLARVNTEAFF.